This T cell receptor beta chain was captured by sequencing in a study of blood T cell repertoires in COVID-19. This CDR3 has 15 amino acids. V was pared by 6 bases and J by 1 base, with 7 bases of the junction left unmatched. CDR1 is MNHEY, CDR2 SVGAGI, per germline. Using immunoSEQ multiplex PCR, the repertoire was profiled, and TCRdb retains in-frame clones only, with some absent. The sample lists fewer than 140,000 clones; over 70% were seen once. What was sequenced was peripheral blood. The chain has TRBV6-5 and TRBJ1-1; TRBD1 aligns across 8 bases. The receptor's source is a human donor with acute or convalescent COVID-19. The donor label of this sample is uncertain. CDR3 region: CASSWTGQGNTEAFF. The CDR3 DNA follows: TGTGCCAGCAGCTGGACAGGGCAGGGGAACACTGAAGCTTTCTTT.